This T cell receptor (beta chain) stems from a study of beta chain features in type 1 diabetes. Findings of the study overall: Insertions at VDJ junctions were less frequent in type 1 diabetes patients. These patients also deleted more nucleotides at the same junctions. The study found moderately but significantly shorter TCRB CDR3s in all four CD4+ subsets of Type 1 diabetes patients.

This clone was recorded a few times. Its target is not known. Of the isolated RNA, all was reverse transcribed, and so the sequenced material was expressed TCRB transcripts. TCRdb's copy holds only in-frame clones and misses some; the assay was immunoSEQ multiplex PCR. The sample includes 310,000 or so clones, about 15% of them seen just once. This CDR3 contains 17 residues. J gave up 5 bases and V 4 bases, and 13 bases lay outside the gene matches. Germline-derived CDR1 and CDR2 are LNHDA and SQIVND (reference sequence). Sorting with CD45RO/CCR7/CD25/CD127/CD95/CD27 yielded naive, central memory, regulatory and stem-like memory CD4+ cells.

The chain uses TRBV19 and TRBJ2-5; TRBD1 matches at 10 bases. Material for sequencing was naive CD4+ T cells from blood. The TCR originated in a man younger than 35 with type 1 diabetes. The CDR3, as DNA: TGTGCCAGTAGTAGCGACAGGGGGCCTGTTGGGAAGGAGACCCAGTACTTC. Its protein product is CASSSDRGPVGKETQYF.